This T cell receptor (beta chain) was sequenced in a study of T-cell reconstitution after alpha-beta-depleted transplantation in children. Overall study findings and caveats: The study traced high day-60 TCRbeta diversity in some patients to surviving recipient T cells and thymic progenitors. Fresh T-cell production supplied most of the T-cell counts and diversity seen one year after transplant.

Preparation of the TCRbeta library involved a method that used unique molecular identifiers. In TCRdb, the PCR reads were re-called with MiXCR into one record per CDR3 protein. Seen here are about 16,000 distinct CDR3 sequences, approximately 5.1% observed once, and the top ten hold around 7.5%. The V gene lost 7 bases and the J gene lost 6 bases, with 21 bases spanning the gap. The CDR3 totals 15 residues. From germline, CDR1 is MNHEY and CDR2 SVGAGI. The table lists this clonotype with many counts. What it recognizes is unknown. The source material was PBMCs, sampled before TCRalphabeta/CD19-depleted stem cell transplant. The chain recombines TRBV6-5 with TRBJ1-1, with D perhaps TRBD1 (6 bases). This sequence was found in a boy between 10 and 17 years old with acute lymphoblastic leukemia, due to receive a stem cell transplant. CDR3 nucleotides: TGTGCCAGCATCGATACCGGGGGGCGGTGGGCTGAAGCTTTCTTT. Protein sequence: CASIDTGGRWAEAFF.